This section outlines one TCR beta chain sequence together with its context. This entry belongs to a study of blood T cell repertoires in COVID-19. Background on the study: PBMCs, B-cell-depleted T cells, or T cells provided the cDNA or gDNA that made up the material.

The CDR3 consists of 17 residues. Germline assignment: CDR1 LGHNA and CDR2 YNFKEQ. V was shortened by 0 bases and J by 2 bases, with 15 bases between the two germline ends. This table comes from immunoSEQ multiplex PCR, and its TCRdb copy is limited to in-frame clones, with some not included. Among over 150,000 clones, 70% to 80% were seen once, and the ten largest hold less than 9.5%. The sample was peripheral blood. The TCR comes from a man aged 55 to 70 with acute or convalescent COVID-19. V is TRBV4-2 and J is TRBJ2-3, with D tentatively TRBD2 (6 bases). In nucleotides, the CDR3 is TGTGCCAGCAGCCAAGAAGGAAAGCCGCGGGACACAGATACGCAGTATTTT. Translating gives CASSQEGKPRDTDTQYF.